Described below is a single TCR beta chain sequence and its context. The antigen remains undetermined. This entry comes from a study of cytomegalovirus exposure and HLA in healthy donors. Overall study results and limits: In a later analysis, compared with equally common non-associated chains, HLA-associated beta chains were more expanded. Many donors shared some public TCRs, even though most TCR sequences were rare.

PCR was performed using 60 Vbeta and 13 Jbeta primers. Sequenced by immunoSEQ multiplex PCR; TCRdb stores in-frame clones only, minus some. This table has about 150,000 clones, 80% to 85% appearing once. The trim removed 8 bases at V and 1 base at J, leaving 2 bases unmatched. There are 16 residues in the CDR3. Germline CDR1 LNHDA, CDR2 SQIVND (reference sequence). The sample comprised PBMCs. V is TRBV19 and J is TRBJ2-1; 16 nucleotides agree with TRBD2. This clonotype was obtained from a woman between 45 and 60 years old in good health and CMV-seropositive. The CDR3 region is CASLGLAGGSYNEQFF. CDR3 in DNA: TGTGCCAGTTTGGGACTAGCGGGAGGGTCCTACAATGAGCAGTTCTTC.